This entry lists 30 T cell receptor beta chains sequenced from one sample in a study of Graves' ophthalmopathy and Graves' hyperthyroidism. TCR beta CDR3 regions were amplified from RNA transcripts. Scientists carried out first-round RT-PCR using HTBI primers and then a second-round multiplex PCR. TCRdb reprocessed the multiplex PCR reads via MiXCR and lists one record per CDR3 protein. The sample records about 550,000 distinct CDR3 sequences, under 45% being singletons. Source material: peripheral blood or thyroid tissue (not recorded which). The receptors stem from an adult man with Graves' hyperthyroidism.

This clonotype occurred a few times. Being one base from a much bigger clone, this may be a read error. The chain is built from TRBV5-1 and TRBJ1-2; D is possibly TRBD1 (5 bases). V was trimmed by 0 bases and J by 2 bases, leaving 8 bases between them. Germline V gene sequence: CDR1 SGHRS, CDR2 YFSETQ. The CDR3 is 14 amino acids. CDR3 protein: CASSLGDGNYGYTF. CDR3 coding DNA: TGCGCCAGCAGCTTGGGGGACGGGAACTATGGCTACACCTTC.

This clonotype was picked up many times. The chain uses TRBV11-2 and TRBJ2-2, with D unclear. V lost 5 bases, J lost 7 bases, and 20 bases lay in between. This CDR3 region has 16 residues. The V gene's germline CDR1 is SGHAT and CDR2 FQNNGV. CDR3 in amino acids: CASSRRQDPKGGELFF. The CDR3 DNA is TGTGCCAGCAGCCGCCGCCAGGACCCTAAGGGCGGGGAGCTGTTTTTT.

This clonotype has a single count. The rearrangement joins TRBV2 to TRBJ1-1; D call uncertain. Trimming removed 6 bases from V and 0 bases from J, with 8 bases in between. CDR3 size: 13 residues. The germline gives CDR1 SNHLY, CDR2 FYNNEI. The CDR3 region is CASRAAVNTEAFF. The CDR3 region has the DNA TGTGCCAGCAGGGCAGCGGTGAACACTGAAGCTTTCTTT. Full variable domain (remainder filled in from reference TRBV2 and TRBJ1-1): EPEVTQTPSHQVTQMGQEVILRCVPISNHLYFYWYRQILGQKVEFLVSFYNNEISEKSEIFDDQFSVERPDGSNFTLKIRSTKLEDSAMYFCASRAAVNTEAFFGQGTRLTVV.

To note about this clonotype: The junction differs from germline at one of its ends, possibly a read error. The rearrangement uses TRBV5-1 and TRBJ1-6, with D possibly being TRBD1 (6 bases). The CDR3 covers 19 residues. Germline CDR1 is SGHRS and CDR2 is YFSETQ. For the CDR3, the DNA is TGTGCCAGCAGCCAAGAGTTTGGTCCACGGCTGCGGGGGGCCTCACCCCTCCACTTT. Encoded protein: CASSQEFGPRLRGASPLHF.

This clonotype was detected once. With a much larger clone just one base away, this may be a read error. The chain's CDR3 is CASSTIQGGTGELFF. In nucleotides, the CDR3 is TGTGCCAGCAGTACGATACAGGGGGGCACCGGGGAGCTGTTTTTT. The chain has TRBV10-3 and TRBJ2-2, with 8 bases aligning to TRBD1. The CDR3 spans 15 residues. Per the germline V gene, CDR1 is ENHRY and CDR2 is SYGVKD.

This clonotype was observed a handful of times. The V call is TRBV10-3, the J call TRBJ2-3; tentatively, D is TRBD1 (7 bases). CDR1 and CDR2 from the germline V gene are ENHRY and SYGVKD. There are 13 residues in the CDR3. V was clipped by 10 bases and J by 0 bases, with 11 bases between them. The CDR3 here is CATRDRSTDTQYF. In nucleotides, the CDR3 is TGTGCCACGCGGGACAGAAGCACAGATACGCAGTATTTT.

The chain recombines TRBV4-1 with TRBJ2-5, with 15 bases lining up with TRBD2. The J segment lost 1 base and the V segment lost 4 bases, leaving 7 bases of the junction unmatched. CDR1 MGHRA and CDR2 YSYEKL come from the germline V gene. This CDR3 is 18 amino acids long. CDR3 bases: TGCGCCAGCAGCCCGGGACTAGCGGGGGGCCCAGGCCAAGAGACCCAGTACTTC. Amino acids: CASSPGLAGGPGQETQYF.

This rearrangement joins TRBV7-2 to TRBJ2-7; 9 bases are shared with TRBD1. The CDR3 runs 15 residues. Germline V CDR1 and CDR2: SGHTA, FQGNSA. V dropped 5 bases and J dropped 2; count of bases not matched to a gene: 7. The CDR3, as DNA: TGTGCCAGCAGCCACGGACAGGGGCGAACCTACGAGCAGTACTTC. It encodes CASSHGQGRTYEQYF. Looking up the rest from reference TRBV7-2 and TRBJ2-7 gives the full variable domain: GAGVSQSPSNKVTEKGKDVELRCDPISGHTALYWYRQSLGQGLEFLIYFQGNSAPDKSGLPSDRFSAERTGGSVSTLTIQRTQQEDSAVYLCASSHGQGRTYEQYFGPGTRLTVT.

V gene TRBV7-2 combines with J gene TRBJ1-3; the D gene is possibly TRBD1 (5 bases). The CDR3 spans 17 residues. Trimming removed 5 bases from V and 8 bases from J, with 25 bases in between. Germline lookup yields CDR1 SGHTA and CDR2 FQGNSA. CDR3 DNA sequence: TGTGCCAGCAGCCCTCAGGGTGTGGGGCCTTATGGCTACACCATATATTTT. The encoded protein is CASSPQGVGPYGYTIYF.

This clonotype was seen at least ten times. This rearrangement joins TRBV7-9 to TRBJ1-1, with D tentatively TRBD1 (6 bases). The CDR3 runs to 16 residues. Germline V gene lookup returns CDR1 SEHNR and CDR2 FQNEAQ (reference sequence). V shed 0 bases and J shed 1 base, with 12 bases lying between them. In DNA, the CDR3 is TGTGCCAGCAGCTTAGCAGGGGGGGAATCGAACACTGAAGCTTTCTTT. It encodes CASSLAGGESNTEAFF.

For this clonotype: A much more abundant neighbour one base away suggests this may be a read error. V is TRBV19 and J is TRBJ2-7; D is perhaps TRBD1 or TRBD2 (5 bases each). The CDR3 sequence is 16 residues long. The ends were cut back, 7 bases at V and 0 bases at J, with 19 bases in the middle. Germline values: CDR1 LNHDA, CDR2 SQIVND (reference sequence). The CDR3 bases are TGTGCCAGTATACGGGGCAGGGATGATAGCTCCTACGAGCAGTACTTC. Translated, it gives CASIRGRDDSSYEQYF.

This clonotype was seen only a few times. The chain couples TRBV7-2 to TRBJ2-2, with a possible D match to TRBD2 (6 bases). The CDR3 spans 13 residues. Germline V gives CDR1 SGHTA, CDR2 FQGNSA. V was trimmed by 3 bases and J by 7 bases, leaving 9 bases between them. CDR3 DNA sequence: TGTGCCAGCAGCTTTTGGGGGGACGGGGAGCTGTTTTTT. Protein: CASSFWGDGELFF.

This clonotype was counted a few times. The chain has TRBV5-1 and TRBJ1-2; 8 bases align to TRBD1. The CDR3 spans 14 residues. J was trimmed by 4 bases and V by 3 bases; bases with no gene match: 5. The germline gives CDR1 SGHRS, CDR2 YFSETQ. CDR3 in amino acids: CASSSGTGVYGYTF. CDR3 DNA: TGCGCCAGCAGCTCTGGGACAGGAGTCTATGGCTACACCTTC.

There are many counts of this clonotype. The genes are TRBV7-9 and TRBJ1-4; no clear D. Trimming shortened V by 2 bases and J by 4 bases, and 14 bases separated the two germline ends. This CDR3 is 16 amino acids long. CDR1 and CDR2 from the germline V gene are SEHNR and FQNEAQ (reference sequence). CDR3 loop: CASSLRGGMGNEKLFF. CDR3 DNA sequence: TGTGCCAGCAGCTTACGCGGAGGGATGGGTAATGAAAAACTGTTTTTT.

Here the CDR3 DNA reads TGTGCCTGGAGGAGGGACAGGGGGCAGGAGCAGTTCTTC. Protein product: CAWRRDRGQEQFF. This rearrangement joins TRBV19 to TRBJ2-7, with 12 bases identical to TRBD1. The end of the DNA aligns better with TRBJ2-1, so the J call may be wrong. This CDR3 spans 13 amino acids. The V gene's germline CDR1 is LNHDA and CDR2 SQIVND (reference sequence).

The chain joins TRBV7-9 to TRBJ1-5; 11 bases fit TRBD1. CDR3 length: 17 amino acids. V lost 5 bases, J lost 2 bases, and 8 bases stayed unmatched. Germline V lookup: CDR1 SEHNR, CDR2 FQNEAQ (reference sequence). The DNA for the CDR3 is TGTGCCAGCAGCGTTGAGGGGGGACAGGGGGGCAATCAGCCCCAGCATTTT. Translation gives CASSVEGGQGGNQPQHF. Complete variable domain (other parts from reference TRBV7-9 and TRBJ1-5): DTGVSQNPRHKITKRGQNVTFRCDPISEHNRLYWYRQTLGQGPEFLTYFQNEAQLEKSRLLSDRFSAERPKGSFSTLEIQRTEQGDSAMYLCASSVEGGQGGNQPQHFGDGTRLSIL.

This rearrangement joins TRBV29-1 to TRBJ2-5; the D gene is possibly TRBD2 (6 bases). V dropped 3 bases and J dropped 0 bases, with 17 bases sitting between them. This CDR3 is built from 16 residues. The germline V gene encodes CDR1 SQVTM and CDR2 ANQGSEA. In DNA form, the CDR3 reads TGCAGCGTTGAGGGACTCCCGGTTGAGTACCAAGAGACCCAGTACTTC. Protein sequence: CSVEGLPVEYQETQYF.

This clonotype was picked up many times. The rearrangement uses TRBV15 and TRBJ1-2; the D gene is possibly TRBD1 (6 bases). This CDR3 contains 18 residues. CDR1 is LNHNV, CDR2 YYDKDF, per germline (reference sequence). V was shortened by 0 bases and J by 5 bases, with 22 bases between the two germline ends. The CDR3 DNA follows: TGTGCCACCAGCAGAGATCATCTTGGGGCAGGGGTAAATTATGGCTACACCTTC. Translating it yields CATSRDHLGAGVNYGYTF.

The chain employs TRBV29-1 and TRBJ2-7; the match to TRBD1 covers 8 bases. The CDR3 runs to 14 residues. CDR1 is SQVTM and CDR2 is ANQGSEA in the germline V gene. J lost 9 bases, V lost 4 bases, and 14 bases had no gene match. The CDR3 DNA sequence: TGCAGCGTTGCAGGGTGCGCAGGGGGCATCGGGCAGTACTTC. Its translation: CSVAGCAGGIGQYF.

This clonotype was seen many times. Written as DNA, the CDR3 is TGCAGTGCTAGACTAGCGGGGGGTAACTCCTACGAGCAGTACTTC. Protein sequence: CSARLAGGNSYEQYF. The chain couples TRBV20-1 to TRBJ2-7, with 11 bases identical to TRBD2. The trim removed 2 bases at V and 0 bases at J, leaving 3 bases unmatched. The CDR3 covers 15 residues. Germline V gives CDR1 DFQATT, CDR2 SNEGSKA (reference sequence).

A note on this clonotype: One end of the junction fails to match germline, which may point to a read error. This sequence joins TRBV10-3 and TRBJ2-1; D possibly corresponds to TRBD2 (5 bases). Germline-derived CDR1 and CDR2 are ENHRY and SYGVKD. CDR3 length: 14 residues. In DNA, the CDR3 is TGTGCCATCAGTGACGCTAGCTCCAACAATGAGCAGTTCTTC. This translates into CAISDASSNNEQFF.

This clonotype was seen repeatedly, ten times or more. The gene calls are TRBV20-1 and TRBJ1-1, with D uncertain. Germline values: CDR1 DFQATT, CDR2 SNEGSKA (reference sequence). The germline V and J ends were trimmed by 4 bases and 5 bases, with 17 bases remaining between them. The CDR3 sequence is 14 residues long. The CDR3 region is CSANSQEGRTEAFF. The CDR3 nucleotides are TGCAGTGCTAACTCCCAGGAGGGTCGGACTGAAGCTTTCTTT.

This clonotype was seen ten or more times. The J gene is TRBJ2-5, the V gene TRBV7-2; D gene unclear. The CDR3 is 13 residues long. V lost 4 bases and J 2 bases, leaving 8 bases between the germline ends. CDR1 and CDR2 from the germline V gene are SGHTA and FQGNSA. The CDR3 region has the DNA TGTGCCAGCAGCTCCGCTTGGCAAGAGACCCAGTACTTC. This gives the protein CASSSAWQETQYF.

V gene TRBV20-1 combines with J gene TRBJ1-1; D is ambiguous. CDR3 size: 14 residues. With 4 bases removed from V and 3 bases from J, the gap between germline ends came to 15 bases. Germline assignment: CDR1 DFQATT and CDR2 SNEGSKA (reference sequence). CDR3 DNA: TGCAGTGCTACTGCGGAAGCTTCGGACACTGAAGCTTTCTTT. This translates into CSATAEASDTEAFF.

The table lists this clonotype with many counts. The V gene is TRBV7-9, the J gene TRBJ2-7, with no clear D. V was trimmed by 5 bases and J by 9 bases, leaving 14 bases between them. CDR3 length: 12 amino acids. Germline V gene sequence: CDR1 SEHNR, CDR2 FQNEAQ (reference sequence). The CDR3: CASSPEGIGQYF. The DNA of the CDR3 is TGTGCCAGCAGCCCAGAAGGCATCGGGCAGTACTTC.

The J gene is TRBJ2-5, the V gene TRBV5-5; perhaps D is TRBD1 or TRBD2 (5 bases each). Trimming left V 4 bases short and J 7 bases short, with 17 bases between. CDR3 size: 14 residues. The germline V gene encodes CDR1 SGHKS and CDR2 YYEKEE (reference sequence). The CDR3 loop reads CASSAGTSWGTQYF. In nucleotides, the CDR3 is TGTGCCAGCAGCGCCGGGACCTCGTGGGGGACCCAGTACTTC. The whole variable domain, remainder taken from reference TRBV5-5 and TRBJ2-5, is DAGVTQSPTHLIKTRGQQVTLRCSPISGHKSVSWYQQVLGQGPQFIFQYYEKEERGRGNFPDRFSARQFPNYSSELNVNALLLGDSALYLCASSAGTSWGTQYFGPGTRLLVL.

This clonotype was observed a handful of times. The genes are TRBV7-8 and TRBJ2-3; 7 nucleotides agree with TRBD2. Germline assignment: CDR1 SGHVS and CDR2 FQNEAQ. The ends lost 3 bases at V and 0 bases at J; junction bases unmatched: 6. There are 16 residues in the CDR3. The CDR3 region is CASSLTAGASTDTQYF. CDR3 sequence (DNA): TGTGCCAGCAGCTTGACGGCGGGAGCTAGCACAGATACGCAGTATTTT.

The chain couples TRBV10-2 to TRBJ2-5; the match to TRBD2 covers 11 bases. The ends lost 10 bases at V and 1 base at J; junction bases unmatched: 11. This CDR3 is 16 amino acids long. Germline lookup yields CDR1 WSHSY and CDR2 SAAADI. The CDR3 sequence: CATGQGTSGIQETQYF. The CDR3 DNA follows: TGCGCCACCGGCCAAGGGACTAGCGGTATCCAAGAGACCCAGTACTTC.

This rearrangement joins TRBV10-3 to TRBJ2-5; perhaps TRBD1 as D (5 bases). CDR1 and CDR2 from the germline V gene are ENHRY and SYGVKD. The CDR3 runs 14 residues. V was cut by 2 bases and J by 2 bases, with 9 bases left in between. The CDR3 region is CAISETGRQETQYF. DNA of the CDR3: TGTGCCATCAGTGAGACAGGAAGACAAGAGACCCAGTACTTC.

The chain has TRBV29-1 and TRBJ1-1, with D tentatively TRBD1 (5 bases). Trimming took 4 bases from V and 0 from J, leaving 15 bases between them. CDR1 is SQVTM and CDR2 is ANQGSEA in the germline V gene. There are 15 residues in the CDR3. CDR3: CSVAGGTGMNTEAFF. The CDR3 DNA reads TGCAGCGTTGCGGGGGGGACGGGAATGAACACTGAAGCTTTCTTT.